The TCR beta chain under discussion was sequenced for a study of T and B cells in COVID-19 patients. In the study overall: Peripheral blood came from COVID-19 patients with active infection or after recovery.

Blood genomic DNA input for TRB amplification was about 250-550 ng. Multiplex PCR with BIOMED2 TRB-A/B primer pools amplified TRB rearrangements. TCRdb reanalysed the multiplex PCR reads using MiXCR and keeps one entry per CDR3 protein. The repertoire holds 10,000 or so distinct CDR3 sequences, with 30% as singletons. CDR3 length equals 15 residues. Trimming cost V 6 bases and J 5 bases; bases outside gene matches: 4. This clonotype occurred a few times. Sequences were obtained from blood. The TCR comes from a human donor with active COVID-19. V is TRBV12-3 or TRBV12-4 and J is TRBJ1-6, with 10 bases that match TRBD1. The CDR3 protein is CASRPTGGNNSPLHF. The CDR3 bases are TGTGCCAGCAGACCGACAGGGGGCAATAATTCACCCCTCCACTTT.